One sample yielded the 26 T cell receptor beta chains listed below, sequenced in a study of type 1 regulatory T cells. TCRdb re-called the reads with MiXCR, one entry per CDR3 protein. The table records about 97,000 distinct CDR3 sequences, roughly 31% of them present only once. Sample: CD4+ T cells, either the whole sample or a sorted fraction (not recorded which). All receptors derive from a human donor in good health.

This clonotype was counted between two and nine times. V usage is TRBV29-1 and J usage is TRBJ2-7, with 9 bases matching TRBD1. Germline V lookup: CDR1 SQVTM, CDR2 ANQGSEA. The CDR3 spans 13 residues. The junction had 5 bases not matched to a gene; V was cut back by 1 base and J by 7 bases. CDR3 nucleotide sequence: TGCAGCGTTGAAGTGAGACAGGGGGGGGAGCAGTACTTC. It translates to CSVEVRQGGEQYF.

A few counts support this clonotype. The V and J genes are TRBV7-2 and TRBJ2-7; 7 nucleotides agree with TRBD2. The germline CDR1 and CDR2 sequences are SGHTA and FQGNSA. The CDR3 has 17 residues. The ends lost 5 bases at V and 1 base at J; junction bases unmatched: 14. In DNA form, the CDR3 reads TGTGCCAGCAGCGGGTCGGACGGGAGCGGGACGTCCTACGAGCAGTACTTC. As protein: CASSGSDGSGTSYEQYF.

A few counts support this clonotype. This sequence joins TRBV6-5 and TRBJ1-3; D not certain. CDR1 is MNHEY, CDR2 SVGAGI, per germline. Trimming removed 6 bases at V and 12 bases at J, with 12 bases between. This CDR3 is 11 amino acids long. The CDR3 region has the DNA TGTGCCAGCAGGGGAGGGAAGGTCATATATTTT. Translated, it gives CASRGGKVIYF.

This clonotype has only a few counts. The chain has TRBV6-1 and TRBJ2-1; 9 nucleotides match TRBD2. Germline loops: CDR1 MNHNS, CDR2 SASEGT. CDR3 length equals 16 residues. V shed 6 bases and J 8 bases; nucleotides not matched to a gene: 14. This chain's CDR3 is CASSFISGRSLHEQFF. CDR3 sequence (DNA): TGTGCCAGCAGCTTCATAAGCGGGAGGAGTCTACATGAGCAGTTCTTC.

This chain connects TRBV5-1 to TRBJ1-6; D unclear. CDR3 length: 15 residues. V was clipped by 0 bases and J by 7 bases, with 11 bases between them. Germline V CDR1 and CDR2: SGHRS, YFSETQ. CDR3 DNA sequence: TGCGCCAGCAGCTTGGAGCGAGTCGAGAATTCACCCCTCCACTTT. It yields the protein CASSLERVENSPLHF.

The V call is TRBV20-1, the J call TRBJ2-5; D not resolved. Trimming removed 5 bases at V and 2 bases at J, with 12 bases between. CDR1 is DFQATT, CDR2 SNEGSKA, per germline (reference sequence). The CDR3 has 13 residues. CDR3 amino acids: CSAYSLRQETQYF. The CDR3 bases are TGCAGTGCTTACAGCCTACGGCAAGAGACCCAGTACTTC.

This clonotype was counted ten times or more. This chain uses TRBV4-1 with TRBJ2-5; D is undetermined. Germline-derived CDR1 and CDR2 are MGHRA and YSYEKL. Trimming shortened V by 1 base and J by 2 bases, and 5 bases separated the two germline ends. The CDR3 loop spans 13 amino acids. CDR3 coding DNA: TGCGCCAGCAGCCAAGGCCTACAAGAGACCCAGTACTTC. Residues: CASSQGLQETQYF.

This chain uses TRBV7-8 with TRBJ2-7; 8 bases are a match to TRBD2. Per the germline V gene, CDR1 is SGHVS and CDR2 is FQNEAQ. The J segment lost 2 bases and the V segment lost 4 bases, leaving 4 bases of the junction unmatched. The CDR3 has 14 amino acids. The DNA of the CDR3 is TGTGCCAGCAGCTCTCAGCGGGAGACCTACGAGCAGTACTTC. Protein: CASSSQRETYEQYF.

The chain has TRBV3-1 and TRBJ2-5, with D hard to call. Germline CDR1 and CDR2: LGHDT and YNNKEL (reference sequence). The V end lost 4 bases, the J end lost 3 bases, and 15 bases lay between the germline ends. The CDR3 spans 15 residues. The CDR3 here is CASSPSLTSEETQYF. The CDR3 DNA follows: TGTGCCAGCAGCCCGTCGCTTACCAGCGAAGAGACCCAGTACTTC.

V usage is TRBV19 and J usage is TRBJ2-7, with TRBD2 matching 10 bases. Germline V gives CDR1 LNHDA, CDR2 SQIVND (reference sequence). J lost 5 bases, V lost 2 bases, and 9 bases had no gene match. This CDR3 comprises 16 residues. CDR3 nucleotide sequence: TGTGCCAGTAGTATACGCCCAGCGGGAGGGATCAACGAGCAGTACTTC. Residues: CASSIRPAGGINEQYF.

CDR3 nucleotide sequence: TGCGCCAGCAGCCAAGAAAGACAGTACGTAGCTTATGGCTACACCTTC. Amino acid sequence: CASSQERQYVAYGYTF. This chain uses TRBV4-3 with TRBJ1-2, with D possibly being TRBD1 (5 bases). Germline V gene sequence: CDR1 LGHNA, CDR2 YSLEER. Trimming shortened V by 0 bases and J by 5 bases, and 16 bases separated the two germline ends. The CDR3 is 16 amino acids.

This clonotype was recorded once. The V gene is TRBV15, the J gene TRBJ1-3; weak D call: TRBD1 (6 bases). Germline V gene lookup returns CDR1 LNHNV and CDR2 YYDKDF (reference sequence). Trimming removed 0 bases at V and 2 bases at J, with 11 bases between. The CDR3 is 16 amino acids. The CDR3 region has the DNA TGTGCCACCAGCAGAGATATAGGACAGACTGGAAACACCATATATTTT. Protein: CATSRDIGQTGNTIYF.

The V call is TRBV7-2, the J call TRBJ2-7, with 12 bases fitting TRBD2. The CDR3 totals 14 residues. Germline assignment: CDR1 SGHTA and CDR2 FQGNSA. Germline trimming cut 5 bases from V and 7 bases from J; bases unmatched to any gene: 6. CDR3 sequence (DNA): TGTGCCAGCAGCCCCAGACTAGCGGGAGTTGAGCAGTACTTC. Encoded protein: CASSPRLAGVEQYF.

CDR3 DNA: TGTGCCACCAGTCAAGGGGGAGCGTACAATGAGCAGTTCTTC. Amino acids: CATSQGGAYNEQFF. The chain uses TRBV24-1 and TRBJ2-1; maybe TRBD1 (6 bases). Germline V gives CDR1 KGHDR, CDR2 SFDVKD. CDR3 length equals 14 residues. Trimming cost V 6 bases and J 4 bases, with 12 bases left between them.

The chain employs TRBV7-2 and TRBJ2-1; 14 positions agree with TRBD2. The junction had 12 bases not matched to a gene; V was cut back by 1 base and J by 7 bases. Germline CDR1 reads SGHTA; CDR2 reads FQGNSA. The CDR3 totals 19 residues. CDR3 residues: CASSLGIGGLAGVRNEQFF. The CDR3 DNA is TGTGCCAGCAGCTTAGGAATCGGGGGACTAGCGGGAGTTAGGAATGAGCAGTTCTTC.

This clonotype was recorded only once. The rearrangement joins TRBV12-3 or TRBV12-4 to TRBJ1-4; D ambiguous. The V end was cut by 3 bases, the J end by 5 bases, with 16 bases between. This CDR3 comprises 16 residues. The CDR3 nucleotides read TGTGCCAGCAGTTTCTTTTCGCACGGGGAAAATGAAAAACTGTTTTTT. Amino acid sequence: CASSFFSHGENEKLFF.

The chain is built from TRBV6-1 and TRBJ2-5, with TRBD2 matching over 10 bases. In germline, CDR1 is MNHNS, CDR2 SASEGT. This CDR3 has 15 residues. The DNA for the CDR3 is TGTGCTGCGCCACTAGCGGGATCTTACCAAGAGACCCAGTACTTC. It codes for CAAPLAGSYQETQYF.

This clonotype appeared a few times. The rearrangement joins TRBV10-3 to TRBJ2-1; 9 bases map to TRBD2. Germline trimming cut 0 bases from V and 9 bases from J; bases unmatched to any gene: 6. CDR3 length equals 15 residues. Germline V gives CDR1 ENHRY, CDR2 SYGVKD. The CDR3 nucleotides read TGTGCCATCAGTGAGTCACGCGGGAGGGCCGCTGAGCAGTTCTTC. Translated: CAISESRGRAAEQFF.

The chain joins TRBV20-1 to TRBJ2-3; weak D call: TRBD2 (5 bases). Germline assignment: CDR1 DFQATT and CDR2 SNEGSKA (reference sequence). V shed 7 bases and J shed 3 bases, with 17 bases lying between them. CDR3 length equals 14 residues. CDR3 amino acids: CSVGFGVPTDTQYF. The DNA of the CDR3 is TGCAGTGTAGGGTTCGGGGTTCCAACAGATACGCAGTATTTT.

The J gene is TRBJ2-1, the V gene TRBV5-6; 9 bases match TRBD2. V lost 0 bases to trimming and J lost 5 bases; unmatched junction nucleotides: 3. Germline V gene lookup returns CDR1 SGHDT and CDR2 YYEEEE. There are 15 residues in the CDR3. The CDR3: CASSLASGDHNEQFF. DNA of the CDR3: TGTGCCAGCAGCTTGGCTAGCGGGGATCACAATGAGCAGTTCTTC.

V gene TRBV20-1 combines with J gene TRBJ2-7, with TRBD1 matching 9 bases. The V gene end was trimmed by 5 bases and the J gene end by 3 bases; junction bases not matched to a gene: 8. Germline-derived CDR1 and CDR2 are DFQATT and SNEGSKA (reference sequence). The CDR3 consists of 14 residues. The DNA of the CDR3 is TGCAGTGCTCCCGGGACAGGGATTTTCTACGAGCAGTACTTC. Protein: CSAPGTGIFYEQYF.

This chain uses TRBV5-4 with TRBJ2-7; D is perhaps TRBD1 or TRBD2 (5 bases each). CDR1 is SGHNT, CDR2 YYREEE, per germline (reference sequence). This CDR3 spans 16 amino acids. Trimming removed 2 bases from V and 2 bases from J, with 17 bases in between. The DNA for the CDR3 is TGTGCCAGCAGCTTCTCCGCGCCAGGGACCCCCTACGAGCAGTACTTC. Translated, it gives CASSFSAPGTPYEQYF.

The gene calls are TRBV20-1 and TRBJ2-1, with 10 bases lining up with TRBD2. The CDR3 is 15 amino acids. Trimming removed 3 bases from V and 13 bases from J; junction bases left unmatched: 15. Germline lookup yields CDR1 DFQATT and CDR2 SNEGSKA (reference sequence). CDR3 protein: CSARGAGTSARSQFF. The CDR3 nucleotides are TGCAGTGCTAGGGGCGCGGGGACTAGCGCCCGGTCTCAGTTCTTC.

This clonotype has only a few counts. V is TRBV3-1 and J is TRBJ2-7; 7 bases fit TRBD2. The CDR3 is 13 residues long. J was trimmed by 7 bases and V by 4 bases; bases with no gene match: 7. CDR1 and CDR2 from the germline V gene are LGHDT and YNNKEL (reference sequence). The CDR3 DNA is TGTGCCAGCAGCCGGGTAGCGGGTGGAGAGCAGTACTTC. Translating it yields CASSRVAGGEQYF.

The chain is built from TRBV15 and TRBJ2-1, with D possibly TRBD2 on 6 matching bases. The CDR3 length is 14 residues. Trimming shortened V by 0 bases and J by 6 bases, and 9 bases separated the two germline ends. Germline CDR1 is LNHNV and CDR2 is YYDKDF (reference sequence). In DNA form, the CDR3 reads TGTGCCACCAGCAGAGACCCTAGCGCCAATGAGCAGTTCTTC. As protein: CATSRDPSANEQFF.

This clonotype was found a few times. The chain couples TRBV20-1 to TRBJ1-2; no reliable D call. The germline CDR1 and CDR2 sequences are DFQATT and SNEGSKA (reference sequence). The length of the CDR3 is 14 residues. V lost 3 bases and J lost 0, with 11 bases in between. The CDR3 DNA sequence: TGCAGTGCTAGTTTGGACGGAGCTAACTATGGCTACACCTTC. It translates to CSASLDGANYGYTF.